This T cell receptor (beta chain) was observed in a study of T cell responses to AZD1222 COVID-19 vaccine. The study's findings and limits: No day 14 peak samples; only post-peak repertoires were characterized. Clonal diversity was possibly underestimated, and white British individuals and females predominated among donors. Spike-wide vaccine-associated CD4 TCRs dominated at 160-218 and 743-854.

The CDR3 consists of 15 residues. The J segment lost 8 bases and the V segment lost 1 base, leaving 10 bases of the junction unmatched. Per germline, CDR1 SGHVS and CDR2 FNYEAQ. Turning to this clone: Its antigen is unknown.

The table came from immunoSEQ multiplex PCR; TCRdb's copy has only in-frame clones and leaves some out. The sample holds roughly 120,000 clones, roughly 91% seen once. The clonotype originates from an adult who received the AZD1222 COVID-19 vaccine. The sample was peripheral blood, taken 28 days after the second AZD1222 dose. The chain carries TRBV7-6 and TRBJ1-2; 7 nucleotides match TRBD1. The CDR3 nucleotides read TGTGCCAGCAGCTTAGGTGGGAGGGACAGCTTGGGCTACACCTTC. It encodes CASSLGGRDSLGYTF.